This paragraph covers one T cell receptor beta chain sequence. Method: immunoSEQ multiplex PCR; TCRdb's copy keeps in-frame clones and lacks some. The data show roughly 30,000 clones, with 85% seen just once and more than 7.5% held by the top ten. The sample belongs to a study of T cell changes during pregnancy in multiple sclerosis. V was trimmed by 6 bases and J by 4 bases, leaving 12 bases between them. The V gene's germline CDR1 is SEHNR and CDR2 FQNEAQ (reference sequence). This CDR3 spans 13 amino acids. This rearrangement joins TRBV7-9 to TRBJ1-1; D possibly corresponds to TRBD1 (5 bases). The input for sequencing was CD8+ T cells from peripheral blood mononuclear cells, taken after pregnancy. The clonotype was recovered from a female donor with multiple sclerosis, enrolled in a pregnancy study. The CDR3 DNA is TGTGCCAGCAGTTCACAGGATGCCACTGAAGCTTTCTTT. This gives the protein CASSSQDATEAFF.